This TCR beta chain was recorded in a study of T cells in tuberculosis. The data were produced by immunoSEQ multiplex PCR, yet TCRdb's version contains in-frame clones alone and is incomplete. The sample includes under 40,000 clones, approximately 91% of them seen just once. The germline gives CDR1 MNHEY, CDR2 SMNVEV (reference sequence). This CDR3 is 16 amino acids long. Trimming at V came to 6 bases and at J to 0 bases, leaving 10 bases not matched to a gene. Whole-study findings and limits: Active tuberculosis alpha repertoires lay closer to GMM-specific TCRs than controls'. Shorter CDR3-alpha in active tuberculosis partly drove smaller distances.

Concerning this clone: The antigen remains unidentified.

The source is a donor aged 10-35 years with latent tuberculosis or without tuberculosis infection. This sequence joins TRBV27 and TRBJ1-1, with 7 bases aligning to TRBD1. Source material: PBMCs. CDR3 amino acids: CASRQTGMGMNTEAFF. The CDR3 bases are TGTGCCAGCAGACAGACAGGGATGGGGATGAACACTGAAGCTTTCTTT.